The clone carrying this T cell receptor (beta chain) appeared once. In the source study's methods: Reference gene primers were amplified, and this amplification served to estimate nucleated cell counts. Repertoires were generated with immunoSEQ multiplex PCR, while TCRdb's copy carries only in-frame clones and drops some. V and J calls and clone size are as listed in that table; D and trimming were resolved from the DNA. This table holds around 65,000 clones, 79% found once. Trimming cost V 9 bases and J 6 bases; bases outside gene matches: 9. This CDR3 has 14 residues. The germline gives CDR1 MDHEN, CDR2 SYDVKM. The sample is drawn from a study of blood T cell repertoires in COVID-19. Study overall: Samples taken during acute and convalescent COVID-19 were collected in the United States, Italy and Spain. T cells, B-cell-depleted T cells, or PBMCs provided the cDNA or gDNA that served as material.

This sequence was found in a human donor in a cohort sampled during active COVID-19. This chain uses TRBV28 with TRBJ2-3; 10 nucleotides match TRBD2. Sequenced input: peripheral blood. CDR3 loop: CASPPSGGFDTQYF. The DNA for the CDR3 is TGTGCCAGTCCTCCTAGCGGGGGATTCGATACGCAGTATTTT.